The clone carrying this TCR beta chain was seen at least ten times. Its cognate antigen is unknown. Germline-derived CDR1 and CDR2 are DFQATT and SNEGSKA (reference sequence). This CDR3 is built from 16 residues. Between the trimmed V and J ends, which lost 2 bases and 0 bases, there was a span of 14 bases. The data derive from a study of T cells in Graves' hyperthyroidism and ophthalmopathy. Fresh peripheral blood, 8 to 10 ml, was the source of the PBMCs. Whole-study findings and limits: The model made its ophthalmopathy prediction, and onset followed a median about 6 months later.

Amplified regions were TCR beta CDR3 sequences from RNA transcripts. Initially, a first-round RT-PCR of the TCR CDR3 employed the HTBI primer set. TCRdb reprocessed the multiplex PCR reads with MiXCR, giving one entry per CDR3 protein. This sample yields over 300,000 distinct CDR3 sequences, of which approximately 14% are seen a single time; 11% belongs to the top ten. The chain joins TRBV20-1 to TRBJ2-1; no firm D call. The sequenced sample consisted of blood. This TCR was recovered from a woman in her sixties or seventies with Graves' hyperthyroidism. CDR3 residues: CSARSYPGVSYNEQFF. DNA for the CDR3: TGCAGTGCTAGATCCTATCCCGGAGTCTCCTACAATGAGCAGTTCTTC.